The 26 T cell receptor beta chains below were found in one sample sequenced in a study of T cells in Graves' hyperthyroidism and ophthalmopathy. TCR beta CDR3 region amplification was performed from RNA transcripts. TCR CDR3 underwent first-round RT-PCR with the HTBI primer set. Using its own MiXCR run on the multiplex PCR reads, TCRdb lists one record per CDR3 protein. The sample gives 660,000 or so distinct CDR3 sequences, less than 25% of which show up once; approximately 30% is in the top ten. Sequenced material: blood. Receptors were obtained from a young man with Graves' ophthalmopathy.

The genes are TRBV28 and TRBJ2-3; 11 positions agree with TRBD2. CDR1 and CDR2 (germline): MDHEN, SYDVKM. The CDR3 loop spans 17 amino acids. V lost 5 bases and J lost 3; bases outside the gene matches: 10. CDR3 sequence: CASSITSGRRGTDTQYF. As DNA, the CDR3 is TGTGCCAGCAGTATAACTAGCGGGAGAAGGGGGACAGATACGCAGTATTTT.

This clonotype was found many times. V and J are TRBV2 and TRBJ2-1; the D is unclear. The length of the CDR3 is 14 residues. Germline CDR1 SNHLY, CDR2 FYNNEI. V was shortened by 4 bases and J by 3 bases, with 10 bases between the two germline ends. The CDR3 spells CASSAASLYNEQFF. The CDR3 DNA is TGTGCCAGCAGTGCGGCATCGCTCTACAATGAGCAGTTCTTC.

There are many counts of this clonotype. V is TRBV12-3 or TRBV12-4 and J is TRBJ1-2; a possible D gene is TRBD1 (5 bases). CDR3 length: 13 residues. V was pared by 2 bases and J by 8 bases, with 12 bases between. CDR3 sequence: CASSLWQGEGYTF. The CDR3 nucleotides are TGTGCCAGCAGTTTATGGCAGGGAGAGGGCTACACCTTC.

The CDR3 sequence: CASRGGSDDNEQFF. The CDR3 nucleotides are TGTGCCAGCAGGGGGGGCAGCGATGACAATGAGCAGTTCTTC. This rearrangement joins TRBV2 to TRBJ2-1, with D perhaps assigned TRBD1 or TRBD2 (6 bases each). Germline V gene data show CDR1 as SNHLY and CDR2 as FYNNEI. CDR3 length: 14 residues. V was pared by 6 bases and J by 5 bases, with 14 bases between.

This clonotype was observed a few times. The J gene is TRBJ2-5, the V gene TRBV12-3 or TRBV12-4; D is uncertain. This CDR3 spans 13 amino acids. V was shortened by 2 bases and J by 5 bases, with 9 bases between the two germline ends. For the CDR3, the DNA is TGTGCCAGCAGTTTACGTGGATATGAGACCCAGTACTTC. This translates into CASSLRGYETQYF.

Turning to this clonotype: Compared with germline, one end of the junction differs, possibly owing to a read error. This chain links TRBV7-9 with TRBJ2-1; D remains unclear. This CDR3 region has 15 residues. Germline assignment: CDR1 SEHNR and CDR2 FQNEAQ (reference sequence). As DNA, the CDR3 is TGTGCCAGCAGCTTAGAGAACGGCGGCTACAATGAGCAGTCCTTC. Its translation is CASSLENGGYNEQSF.

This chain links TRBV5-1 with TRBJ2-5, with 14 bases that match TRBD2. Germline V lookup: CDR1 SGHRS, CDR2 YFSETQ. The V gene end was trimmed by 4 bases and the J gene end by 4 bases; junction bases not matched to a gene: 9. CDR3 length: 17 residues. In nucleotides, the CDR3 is TGCGCCAGCAGCACTAATCCGGGACTAGCGGGAGCAGAGACCCAGTACTTC. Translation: CASSTNPGLAGAETQYF.

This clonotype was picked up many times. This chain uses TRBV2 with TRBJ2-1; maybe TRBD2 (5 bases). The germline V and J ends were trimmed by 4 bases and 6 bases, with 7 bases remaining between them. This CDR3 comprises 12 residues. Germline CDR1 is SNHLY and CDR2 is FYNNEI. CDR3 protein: CASSALANEQFF. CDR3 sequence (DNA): TGTGCCAGCAGTGCGCTAGCCAATGAGCAGTTCTTC.

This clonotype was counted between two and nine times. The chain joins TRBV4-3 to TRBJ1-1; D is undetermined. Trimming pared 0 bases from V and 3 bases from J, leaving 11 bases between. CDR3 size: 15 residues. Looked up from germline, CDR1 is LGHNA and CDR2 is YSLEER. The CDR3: CASSQDRGSDTEAFF. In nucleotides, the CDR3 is TGCGCCAGCAGCCAAGATCGAGGGTCGGACACTGAAGCTTTCTTT.

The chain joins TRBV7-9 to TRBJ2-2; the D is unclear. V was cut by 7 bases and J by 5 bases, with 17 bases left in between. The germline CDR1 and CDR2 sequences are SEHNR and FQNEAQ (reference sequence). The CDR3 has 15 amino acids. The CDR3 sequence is CASNKLKLGTGELFF. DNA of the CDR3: TGTGCCAGCAACAAACTCAAACTGGGGACCGGGGAGCTGTTTTTT.

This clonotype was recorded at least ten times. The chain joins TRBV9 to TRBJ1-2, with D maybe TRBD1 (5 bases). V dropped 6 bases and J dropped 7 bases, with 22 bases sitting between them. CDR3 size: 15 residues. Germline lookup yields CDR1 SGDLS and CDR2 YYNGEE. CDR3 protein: CASTRPPEGKGGYTF. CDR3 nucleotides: TGTGCCAGCACCCGCCCCCCAGAGGGGAAGGGTGGCTACACCTTC.

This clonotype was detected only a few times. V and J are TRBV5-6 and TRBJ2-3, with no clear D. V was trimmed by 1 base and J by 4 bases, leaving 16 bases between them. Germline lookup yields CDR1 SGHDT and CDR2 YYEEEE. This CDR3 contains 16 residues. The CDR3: CASSLRLKVGADTQYF. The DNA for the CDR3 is TGTGCCAGCAGCTTGCGGTTGAAGGTTGGGGCAGATACGCAGTATTTT.

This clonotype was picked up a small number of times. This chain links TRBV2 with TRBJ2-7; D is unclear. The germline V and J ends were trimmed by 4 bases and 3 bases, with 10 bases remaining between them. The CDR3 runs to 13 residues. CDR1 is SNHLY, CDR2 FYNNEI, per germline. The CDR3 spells CASSVDVGYEQYF. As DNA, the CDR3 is TGTGCCAGCAGTGTCGACGTGGGCTACGAGCAGTACTTC.

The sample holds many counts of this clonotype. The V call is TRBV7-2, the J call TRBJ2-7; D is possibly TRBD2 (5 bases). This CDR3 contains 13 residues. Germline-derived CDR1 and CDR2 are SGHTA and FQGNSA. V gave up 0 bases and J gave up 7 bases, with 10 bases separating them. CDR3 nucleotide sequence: TGTGCCAGCAGCTTAGCGAAGACGGGGGAGCAGTACTTC. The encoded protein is CASSLAKTGEQYF.

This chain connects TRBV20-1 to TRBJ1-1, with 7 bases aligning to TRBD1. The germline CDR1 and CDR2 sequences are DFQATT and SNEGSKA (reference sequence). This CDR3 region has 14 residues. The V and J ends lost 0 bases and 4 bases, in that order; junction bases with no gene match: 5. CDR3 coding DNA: TGCAGTGCTAGAGATCAAAGGGGGCTCACTGAAGCTTTCTTT. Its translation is CSARDQRGLTEAFF.

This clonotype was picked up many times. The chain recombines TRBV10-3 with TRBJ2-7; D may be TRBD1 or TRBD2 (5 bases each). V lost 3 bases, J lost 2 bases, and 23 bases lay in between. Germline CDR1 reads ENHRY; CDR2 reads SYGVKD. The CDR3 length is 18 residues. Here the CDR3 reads CAISENQTPRDGAYEQYF. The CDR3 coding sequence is TGTGCCATCAGTGAAAATCAAACACCCCGGGACGGAGCCTACGAGCAGTACTTC.

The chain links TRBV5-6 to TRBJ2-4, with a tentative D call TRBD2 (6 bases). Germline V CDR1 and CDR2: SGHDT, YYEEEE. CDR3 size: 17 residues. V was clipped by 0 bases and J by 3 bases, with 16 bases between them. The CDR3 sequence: CASSLVPGGAGKNIQYF. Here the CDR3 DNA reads TGTGCCAGCAGCTTGGTTCCAGGAGGGGCGGGCAAAAACATTCAGTACTTC.

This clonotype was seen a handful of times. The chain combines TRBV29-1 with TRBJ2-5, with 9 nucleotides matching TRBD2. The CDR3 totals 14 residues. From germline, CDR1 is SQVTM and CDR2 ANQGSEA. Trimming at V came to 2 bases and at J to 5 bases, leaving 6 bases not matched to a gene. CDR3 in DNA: TGCAGCGTTGAACGCGCGGGAGGGGGGGAGACCCAGTACTTC. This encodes CSVERAGGGETQYF.

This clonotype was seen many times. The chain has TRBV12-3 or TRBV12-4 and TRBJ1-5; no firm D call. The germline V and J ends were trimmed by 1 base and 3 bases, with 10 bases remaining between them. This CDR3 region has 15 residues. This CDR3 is CASSLGGRINQPQHF. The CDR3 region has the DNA TGTGCCAGCAGTTTAGGCGGCAGAATCAATCAGCCCCAGCATTTT.

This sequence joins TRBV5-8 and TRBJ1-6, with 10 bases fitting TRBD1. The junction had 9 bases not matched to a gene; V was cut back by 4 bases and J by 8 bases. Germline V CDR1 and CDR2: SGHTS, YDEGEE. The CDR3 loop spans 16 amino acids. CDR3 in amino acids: CASSQLTGTGDSPLHF. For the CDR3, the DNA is TGTGCCAGCAGCCAACTGACCGGGACAGGGGATTCACCCCTCCACTTT.

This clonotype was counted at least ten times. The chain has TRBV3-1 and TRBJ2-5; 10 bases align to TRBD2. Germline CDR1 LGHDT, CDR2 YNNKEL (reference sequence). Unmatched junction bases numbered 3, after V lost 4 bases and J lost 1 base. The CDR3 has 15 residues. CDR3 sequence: CASSRTSGTQETQYF. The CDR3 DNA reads TGTGCCAGCAGCCGTACTAGCGGGACCCAAGAGACCCAGTACTTC.

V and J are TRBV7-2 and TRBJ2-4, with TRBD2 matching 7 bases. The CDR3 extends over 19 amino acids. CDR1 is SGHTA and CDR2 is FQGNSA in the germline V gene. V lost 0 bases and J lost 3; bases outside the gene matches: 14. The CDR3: CASSLATRGRAGDKNIQYF. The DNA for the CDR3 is TGTGCCAGCAGCTTAGCCACGAGAGGGAGGGCCGGGGACAAAAACATTCAGTACTTC.

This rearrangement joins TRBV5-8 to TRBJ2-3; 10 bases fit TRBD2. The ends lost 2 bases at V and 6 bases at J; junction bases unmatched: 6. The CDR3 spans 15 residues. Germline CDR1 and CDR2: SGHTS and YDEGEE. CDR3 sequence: CASSLSGRADDTQYF. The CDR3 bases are TGTGCCAGCAGCTTAAGCGGGAGGGCCGATGATACGCAGTATTTT.

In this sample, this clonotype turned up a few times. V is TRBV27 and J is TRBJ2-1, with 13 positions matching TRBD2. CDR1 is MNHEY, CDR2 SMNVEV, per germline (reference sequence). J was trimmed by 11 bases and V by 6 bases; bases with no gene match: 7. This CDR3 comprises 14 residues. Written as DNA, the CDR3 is TGTGCCAGCAGCCCCAGGGGACTAGCGGGGAAGCAGTTCTTC. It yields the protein CASSPRGLAGKQFF.

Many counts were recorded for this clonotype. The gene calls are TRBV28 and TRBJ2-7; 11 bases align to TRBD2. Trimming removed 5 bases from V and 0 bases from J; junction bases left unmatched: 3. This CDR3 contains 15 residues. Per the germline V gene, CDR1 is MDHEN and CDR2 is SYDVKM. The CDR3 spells CASSEGLAVSYEQYF. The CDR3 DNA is TGTGCCAGCAGTGAGGGACTAGCGGTCTCCTACGAGCAGTACTTC.

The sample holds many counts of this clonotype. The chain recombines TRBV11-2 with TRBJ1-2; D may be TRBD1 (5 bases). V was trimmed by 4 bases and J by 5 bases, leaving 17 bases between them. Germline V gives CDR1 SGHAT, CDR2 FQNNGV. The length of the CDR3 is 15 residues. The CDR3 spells CASSWGPANSYGYTF. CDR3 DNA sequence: TGTGCCAGCAGCTGGGGCCCAGCCAACTCGTATGGCTACACCTTC.